This T cell receptor beta chain was sequenced for a study of regulatory T cells. Amplification used 52 TRBV primers and 13 TRBJ primers. Profiling relied on immunoSEQ multiplex PCR, and the TCRdb table lists in-frame clones only, not all of them. This table has around 32,000 clones, roughly 92% appearing once. About this clone: The antigen is not known.

Study findings and constraints: Hydrophobic residues at CDR3 positions 6 and 7 were enriched in conventional CD4+ T cells of CD3G-deficient patients.

The sample consisted of conventional CD4+ T cells sorted from blood. The sequence came from a person between 18 and 35 years old with CD3G deficiency.

The CDR3: CASSIGTRSYNEQFF. The CDR3 DNA sequence: TGTGCCAGCAGCATCGGGACGCGCAGTTACAATGAGCAGTTCTTC. The chain has TRBV6-1 and TRBJ2-1; perhaps D is TRBD1 or TRBD2 (5 bases each). The CDR3 spans 15 residues. Trimming removed 6 bases at V and 4 bases at J, with 16 bases between. Germline-derived CDR1 and CDR2 are MNHNS and SASEGT.